The rows below give T cell receptor beta chains drawn from one sample of a study of identical twins. TCRdb reprocessed the 5' RACE reads via MiXCR and lists one record per CDR3 protein. The sample consists of 230,000 or so distinct CDR3 sequences, about 8.5% of them appearing once. These same records also appear under a second study, on yellow fever vaccine responses in identical twins.

Sequences were obtained from CD8+ T cells sorted from blood. These receptors were obtained from a woman aged 18-29 years in good health. The CDR3 runs from the conserved cysteine through the conserved F or W. D genes are given only for firm matches. Where a row states a size, it is once, few, many or the class of an expanded clone; other rows omit it.

CASSSSGSGAFYEQYF,TGTGCCAGCAGCTCATCGGGTAGCGGGGCCTTCTACGAGCAGTACTTC,TRBD2,TRBV9,few,TRBJ2-7
CASLDRGMNTEAFF,TGTGCCAGTCTGGACAGGGGCATGAACACTGAAGCTTTCTTT,TRBD1,TRBV12-3/TRBV12-4,few,TRBJ1-1
CSARDERPRDPASEQYF,TGCAGTGCTAGAGACGAAAGACCCCGGGACCCAGCTTCAGAGCAGTACTTC,.,TRBV20-1,.,TRBJ2-7
CASSMGPSTDTQYF,TGTGCCAGCAGTATGGGACCGAGCACAGATACGCAGTATTTT,.,TRBV12-3/TRBV12-4,many,TRBJ2-3
CASSITSSSETQYF,TGTGCCAGCAGCATCACCAGCTCTTCGGAGACCCAGTACTTC,.,TRBV9,many,TRBJ2-5
CASSSLGGGTDTQYF,TGTGCCAGCAGCTCCCTAGGGGGGGGCACAGATACGCAGTATTTT,.,TRBV25-1,many,TRBJ2-3
CASSFDGPYQETQYF,TGTGCCAGCAGCTTCGACGGACCGTACCAAGAGACCCAGTACTTC,.,TRBV6-1,.,TRBJ2-5
CASRELAARETQYF,TGTGCCAGCAGAGAACTAGCGGCCCGAGAGACCCAGTACTTC,TRBD2,TRBV27,few,TRBJ2-5
CSVRENAPPESYEQYF,TGCAGCGTCAGGGAGAACGCACCCCCGGAGAGCTACGAGCAGTACTTC,.,TRBV29-1,few,TRBJ2-7
CASSEAGLAGSNEQFF,TGTGCCAGCAGTGAAGCGGGACTAGCGGGAAGTAATGAGCAGTTCTTC,TRBD2,TRBV6-1,many,TRBJ2-1
CASSYSAGDTGELFF,TGTGCCAGCAGTTACTCGGCTGGGGACACCGGGGAGCTGTTTTTT,.,TRBV6-2/TRBV6-3,few,TRBJ2-2